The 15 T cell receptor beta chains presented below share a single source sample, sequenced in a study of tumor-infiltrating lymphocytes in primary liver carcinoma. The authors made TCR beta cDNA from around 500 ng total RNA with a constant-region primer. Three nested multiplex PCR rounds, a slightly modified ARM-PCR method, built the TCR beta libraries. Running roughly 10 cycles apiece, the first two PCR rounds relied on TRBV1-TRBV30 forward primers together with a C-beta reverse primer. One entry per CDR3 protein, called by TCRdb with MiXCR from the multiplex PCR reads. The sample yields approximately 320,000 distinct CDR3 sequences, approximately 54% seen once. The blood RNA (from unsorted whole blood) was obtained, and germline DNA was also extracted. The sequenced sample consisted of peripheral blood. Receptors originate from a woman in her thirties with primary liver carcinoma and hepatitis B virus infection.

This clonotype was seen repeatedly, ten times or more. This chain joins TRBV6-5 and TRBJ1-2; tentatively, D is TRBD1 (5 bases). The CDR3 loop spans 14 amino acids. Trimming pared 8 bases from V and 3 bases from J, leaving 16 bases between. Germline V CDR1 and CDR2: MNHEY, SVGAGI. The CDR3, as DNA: TGTGCCAGCCGAGGCAGGGATCACCACTATGGCTACACCTTC. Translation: CASRGRDHHYGYTF.

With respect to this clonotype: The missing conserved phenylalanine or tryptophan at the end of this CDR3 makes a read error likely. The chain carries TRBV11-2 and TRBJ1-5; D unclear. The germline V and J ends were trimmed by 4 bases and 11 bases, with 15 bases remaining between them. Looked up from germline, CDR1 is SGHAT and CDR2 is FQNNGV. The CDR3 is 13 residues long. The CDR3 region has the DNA TGTGCCAGCAGCTCAGATATAAGGCAGTCCCAGCATTAT. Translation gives CASSSDIRQSQHY.

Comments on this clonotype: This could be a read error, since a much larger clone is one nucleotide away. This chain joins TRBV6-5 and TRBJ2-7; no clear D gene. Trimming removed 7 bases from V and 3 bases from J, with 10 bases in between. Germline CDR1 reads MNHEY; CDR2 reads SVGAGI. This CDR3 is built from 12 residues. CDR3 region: CASNSEIYEQYF. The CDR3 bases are TGTGCCAGCAATTCGGAGATCTACGAGCAGTACTTC.

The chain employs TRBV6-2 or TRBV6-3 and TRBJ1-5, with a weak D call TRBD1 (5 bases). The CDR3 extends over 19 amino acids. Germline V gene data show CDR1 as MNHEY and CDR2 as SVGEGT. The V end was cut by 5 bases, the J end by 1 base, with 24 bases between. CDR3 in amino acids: CASSIDSSRGGMSNQPQHF. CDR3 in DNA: TGTGCCAGCAGTATCGACAGTAGTCGGGGAGGGATGAGCAATCAGCCCCAGCATTTT.

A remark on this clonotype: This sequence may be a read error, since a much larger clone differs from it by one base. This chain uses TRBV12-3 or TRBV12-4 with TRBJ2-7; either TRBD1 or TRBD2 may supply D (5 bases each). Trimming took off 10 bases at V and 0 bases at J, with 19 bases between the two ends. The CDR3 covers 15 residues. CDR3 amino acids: CANSQTGRISYEQYF. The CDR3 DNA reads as TGTGCCAACAGCCAAACGGGACGGATCTCCTACGAGCAGTACTTC.

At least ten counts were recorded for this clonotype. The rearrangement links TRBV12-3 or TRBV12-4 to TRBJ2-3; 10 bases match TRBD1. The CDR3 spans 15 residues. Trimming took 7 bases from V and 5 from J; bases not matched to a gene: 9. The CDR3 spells CASTLRQGARDTQYF. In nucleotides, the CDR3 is TGTGCCAGCACTCTTAGACAGGGGGCAAGAGATACGCAGTATTTT.

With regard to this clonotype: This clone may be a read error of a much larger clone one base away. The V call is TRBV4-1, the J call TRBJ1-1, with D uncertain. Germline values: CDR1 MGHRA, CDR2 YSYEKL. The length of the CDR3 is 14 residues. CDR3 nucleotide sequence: TGCGCCGGCAGCCCTACACAGAGCAGCCATGAAGCTTTCTTT. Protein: CAGSPTQSSHEAFF.

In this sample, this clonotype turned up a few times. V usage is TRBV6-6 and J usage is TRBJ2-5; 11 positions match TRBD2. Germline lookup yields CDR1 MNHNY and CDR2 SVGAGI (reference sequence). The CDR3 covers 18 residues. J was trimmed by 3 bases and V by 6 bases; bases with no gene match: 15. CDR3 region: CASSQRGLAGGGKETQYF. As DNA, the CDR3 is TGTGCCAGCAGCCAGAGGGGCCTAGCGGGAGGTGGTAAAGAGACCCAGTACTTC.

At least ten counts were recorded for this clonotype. The DNA of the CDR3 is TGCAGCGTTGTGCAGGGCTATGGCTACACCTTC. This encodes CSVVQGYGYTF. The chain couples TRBV29-1 to TRBJ1-2; the D gene is possibly TRBD1 (5 bases). Germline V gene lookup returns CDR1 SQVTM and CDR2 ANQGSEA. The CDR3 covers 11 residues. Trimming took off 4 bases at V and 4 bases at J, with 7 bases between the two ends.

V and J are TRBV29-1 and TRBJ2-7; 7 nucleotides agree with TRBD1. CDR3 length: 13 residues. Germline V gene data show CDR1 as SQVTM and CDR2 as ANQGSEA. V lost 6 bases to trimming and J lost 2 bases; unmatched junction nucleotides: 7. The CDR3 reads CSVPGQKPYEQYF. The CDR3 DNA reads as TGCAGCGTCCCGGGACAGAAACCCTACGAGCAGTACTTC.

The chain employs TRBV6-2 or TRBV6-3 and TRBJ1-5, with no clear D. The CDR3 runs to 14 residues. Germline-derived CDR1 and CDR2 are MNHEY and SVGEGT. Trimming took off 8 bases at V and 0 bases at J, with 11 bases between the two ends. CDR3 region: CASGLGNSNQPQHF. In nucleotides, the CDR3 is TGTGCCAGCGGCCTAGGAAATAGCAATCAGCCCCAGCATTTT.

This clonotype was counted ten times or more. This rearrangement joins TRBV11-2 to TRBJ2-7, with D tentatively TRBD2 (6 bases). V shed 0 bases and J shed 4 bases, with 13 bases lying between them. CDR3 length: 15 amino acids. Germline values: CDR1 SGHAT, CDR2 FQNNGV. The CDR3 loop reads CASSLEGGIAYEQYF. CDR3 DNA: TGTGCCAGCAGCTTAGAGGGCGGGATAGCGTACGAGCAGTACTTC.

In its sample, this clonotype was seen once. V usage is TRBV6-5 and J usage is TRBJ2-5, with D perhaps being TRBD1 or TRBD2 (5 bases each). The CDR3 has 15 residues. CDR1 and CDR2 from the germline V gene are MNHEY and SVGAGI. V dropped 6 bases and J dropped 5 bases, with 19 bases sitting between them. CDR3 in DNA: TGTGCCAGCAGCCCACATAGTGGGGGTACGGAGACCCAGTACTTC. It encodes CASSPHSGGTETQYF.

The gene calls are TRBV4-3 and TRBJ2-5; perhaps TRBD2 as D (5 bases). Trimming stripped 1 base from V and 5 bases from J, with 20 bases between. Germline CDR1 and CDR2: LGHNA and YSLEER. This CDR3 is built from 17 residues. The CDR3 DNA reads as TGCGCCAGCAGCCAAGGTACGGTCGGCACCGGCGGGGAGACCCAGTACTTC. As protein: CASSQGTVGTGGETQYF.

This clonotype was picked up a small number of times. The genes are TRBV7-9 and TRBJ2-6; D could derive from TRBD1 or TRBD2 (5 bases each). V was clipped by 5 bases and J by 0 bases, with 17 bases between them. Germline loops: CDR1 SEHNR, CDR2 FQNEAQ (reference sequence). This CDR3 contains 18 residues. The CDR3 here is CASSLAGTENSGANVLTF. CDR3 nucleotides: TGTGCCAGCAGCCTCGCCGGGACGGAGAACTCTGGGGCCAACGTCCTGACTTTC.